The 27 T cell receptor beta chains presented below share a single source sample, sequenced in a study of shared clonotypes between healthy human individuals. Using immunoSEQ multiplex PCR, the repertoire was profiled, and TCRdb retains in-frame clones only, with some absent. In the table there are roughly 1,000,000 clones, about four fifths of which are singletons. The sample taken for sequencing was memory CD4+ T cells from PBMCs. Regarding subset: CD45RA-negative fraction. The source of these receptors is a man younger than 35 in good health. Some clones in this sample may be carry-over from other donors' samples.

The genes are TRBV5-4 and TRBJ2-7; 9 positions agree with TRBD1. This CDR3 region has 14 residues. The trim removed 3 bases at V and 1 base at J, leaving 2 bases unmatched. CDR1 is SGHNT, CDR2 YYREEE, per germline (reference sequence). In nucleotides, the CDR3 is TGTGCCAGCAGCTCGGGACAGGGTTCCTACGAGCAGTACTTC. As protein: CASSSGQGSYEQYF.

This chain connects TRBV30 to TRBJ2-7, with TRBD1 matching 7 bases. Germline V CDR1 and CDR2: GTSNPN, SVGIG (reference sequence). V lost 3 bases to trimming and J lost 0 bases; unmatched junction nucleotides: 5. The CDR3 covers 14 residues. The CDR3 coding sequence is TGTGCCTGGAGGAGGGGGCTCAGCTCCTACGAGCAGTACTTC. Translating gives CAWRRGLSSYEQYF. The variable domain in full, with the rest retrieved from reference TRBV30 and TRBJ2-7, is SQTIHQWPATLVQPVGSPLSLECTVEGTSNPNLYWYRQAAGRGLQLLFYSVGIGQISSEVPQNLSASRPQDRQFILSSKKLLLSDSGFYLCAWRRGLSSYEQYFGPGTRLTVT.

The rearrangement joins TRBV2 to TRBJ2-1, with D unresolved. Germline-derived CDR1 and CDR2 are SNHLY and FYNNEI. V was cut by 5 bases and J by 7 bases, with 12 bases left in between. The CDR3 covers 13 residues. The CDR3, as DNA: TGTGCCAGCAGTATAAGTAGTGGAAATGAGCAGTTCTTC. This encodes CASSISSGNEQFF.

This clone was seen just once. This chain links TRBV27 with TRBJ2-7; TRBD1 is a possible D gene (6 bases). The V end was cut by 6 bases, the J end by 2 bases, with 20 bases between. Germline V gene data show CDR1 as MNHEY and CDR2 as SMNVEV (reference sequence). This CDR3 comprises 16 residues. The CDR3 here is CASSKRTEQGTYEQYF. The CDR3 coding sequence is TGTGCCAGCAGCAAAAGGACCGAGCAGGGGACCTACGAGCAGTACTTC.

This rearrangement joins TRBV7-2 to TRBJ2-3; D is undetermined. CDR3 size: 13 residues. Trimming stripped 2 bases from V and 6 bases from J, with 9 bases between. Germline V gives CDR1 SGHTA, CDR2 FQGNSA. The CDR3 here is CASSLSLLDTQYF. CDR3 DNA: TGTGCCAGCAGCTTATCCCTCCTGGATACGCAGTATTTT.

This clone was detected only once. This chain joins TRBV28 and TRBJ2-2; the D gene could be TRBD1 or TRBD2 (6 bases each). The CDR3 totals 19 residues. The germline V gene encodes CDR1 MDHEN and CDR2 SYDVKM. V was cut by 10 bases and J by 1 base, with 28 bases left in between. CDR3 sequence: CATLERRGALGWNTGELFF. The CDR3 DNA is TGTGCCACCCTAGAGCGGAGGGGGGCCCTAGGTTGGAACACCGGGGAGCTGTTTTTT.

The V and J genes are TRBV18 and TRBJ2-7; unclear D gene. The CDR3 sequence is 13 residues long. Trimming cost V 3 bases and J 3 bases, with 9 bases left between them. Germline CDR1 KGHSH, CDR2 LQKENI. As DNA, the CDR3 is TGTGCCAGCTCACCGTCCGTTTACTACGAGCAGTACTTC. It translates to CASSPSVYYEQYF.

Details on this clone: One base away lies a much larger clone, so this may be a sequencing read error. The chain links TRBV2 to TRBJ1-2, with D hard to call. This CDR3 contains 12 residues. Trimming removed 6 bases at V and 5 bases at J, with 10 bases between. CDR1 SNHLY and CDR2 FYNNEI come from the germline V gene. Written as DNA, the CDR3 is TGTGCCAGCAGATTTGAGGGTTATGGCTACACCTTC. As protein: CASRFEGYGYTF.

This chain connects TRBV7-2 to TRBJ1-4; 7 bases are shared with TRBD1. Trimming cost V 5 bases and J 5 bases; bases outside gene matches: 5. CDR3 length: 14 amino acids. The germline V gene has CDR1 SGHTA and CDR2 FQGNSA. The CDR3 here is CASSPGTVNEKLFF. The CDR3 coding sequence is TGTGCCAGCAGCCCGGGGACAGTCAATGAAAAACTGTTTTTT. The complete variable domain, with remaining parts taken from reference TRBV7-2 and TRBJ1-4, reads GAGVSQSPSNKVTEKGKDVELRCDPISGHTALYWYRQSLGQGLEFLIYFQGNSAPDKSGLPSDRFSAERTGGSVSTLTIQRTQQEDSAVYLCASSPGTVNEKLFFGSGTQLSVL.

The chain uses TRBV19 and TRBJ1-2; 7 bases are shared with TRBD1. Germline V gene data show CDR1 as LNHDA and CDR2 as SQIVND (reference sequence). The V and J ends lost 1 base and 6 bases, in that order; junction bases with no gene match: 5. The CDR3 consists of 14 residues. CDR3 protein: CASSIVRTGDGYTF. CDR3 DNA sequence: TGTGCCAGTAGTATAGTACGGACAGGAGATGGCTACACCTTC.

V usage is TRBV7-6 and J usage is TRBJ2-5, with 9 bases aligning to TRBD1. CDR3 length: 15 amino acids. CDR1 is SGHVS, CDR2 FNYEAQ, per germline. Trimming at V came to 5 bases and at J to 2 bases, leaving 6 bases not matched to a gene. The CDR3 coding sequence is TGTGCCAGCAGCCGAGGGACAGGGCCTCAAGAGACCCAGTACTTC. Residues: CASSRGTGPQETQYF.

The gene calls are TRBV7-2 and TRBJ2-5, with 8 bases matching TRBD1. J gave up 7 bases and V 5 bases, and 9 bases lay outside the gene matches. Germline lookup yields CDR1 SGHTA and CDR2 FQGNSA. The CDR3 is 14 amino acids. CDR3 in amino acids: CASSPDRARGTQYF. CDR3 DNA sequence: TGTGCCAGCAGCCCGGACAGGGCCCGAGGGACCCAGTACTTC.

This sequence joins TRBV9 and TRBJ2-2; D gene uncertain. Germline loops: CDR1 SGDLS, CDR2 YYNGEE. The CDR3 contains 18 residues. Trimming took off 2 bases at V and 0 bases at J, with 17 bases between the two ends. The CDR3 nucleotides read TGTGCCAGCAGCGTGTCGCTAGATCACTACGCGAACACCGGGGAGCTGTTTTTT. Its translation is CASSVSLDHYANTGELFF.

The chain uses TRBV2 and TRBJ1-5; D possibly corresponds to TRBD1 (5 bases). The CDR3 has 16 residues. CDR1 is SNHLY, CDR2 FYNNEI, per germline. Trimming removed 4 bases from V and 0 bases from J, with 13 bases in between. The CDR3 nucleotides are TGTGCCAGCAGTGTGGGTCGGGACCTTAGCAATCAGCCCCAGCATTTT. Its protein is CASSVGRDLSNQPQHF.

The V and J genes are TRBV7-9 and TRBJ1-3; D gene ambiguous. Germline V gene data show CDR1 as SEHNR and CDR2 as FQNEAQ (reference sequence). V was trimmed by 1 base and J by 2 bases, leaving 3 bases between them. This CDR3 has 13 amino acids. The CDR3 sequence is CASSLVPGNTIYF. In nucleotides, the CDR3 is TGTGCCAGCAGCTTAGTTCCTGGAAACACCATATATTTT.

In its sample, this clone was seen once. The J gene is TRBJ2-1, the V gene TRBV18, with 9 bases matching TRBD2. The CDR3 runs 15 residues. V lost 5 bases to trimming and J lost 8 bases; unmatched junction nucleotides: 10. Germline V gives CDR1 KGHSH, CDR2 LQKENI. CDR3 region: CASSASSGARDEQFF. CDR3 bases: TGTGCCAGCTCAGCCTCTAGCGGGGCCCGGGATGAGCAGTTCTTC.

Many counts were recorded for this clone. This chain joins TRBV5-1 and TRBJ2-7; a weak D match, TRBD2 (5 bases). The CDR3 loop spans 14 amino acids. Germline assignment: CDR1 SGHRS and CDR2 YFSETQ. Between the trimmed V and J ends, which lost 0 bases and 2 bases, there was a span of 9 bases. The CDR3 protein is CASSLGPGTYEQYF. CDR3 nucleotides: TGCGCCAGCAGCTTGGGCCCCGGGACCTACGAGCAGTACTTC.

The V and J genes are TRBV27 and TRBJ1-4; no clear D gene. CDR1 and CDR2 (germline): MNHEY, SMNVEV (reference sequence). The V end lost 5 bases, the J end lost 7 bases, and 14 bases lay between the germline ends. The CDR3 runs 14 residues. CDR3 DNA: TGTGCCAGCAGTCCTCGATGGGCCGGTGAAAAACTGTTTTTT. Translating it yields CASSPRWAGEKLFF. The full variable domain, with the rest looked up from reference TRBV27 and TRBJ1-4, is EAQVTQNPRYLITVTGKKLTVTCSQNMNHEYMSWYRQDPGLGLRQIYYSMNVEVTDKGDVPEGYKVSRKEKRNFPLILESPSPNQTSLYFCASSPRWAGEKLFFGSGTQLSVL.

The genes are TRBV7-9 and TRBJ1-1; 8 nucleotides align to TRBD1. CDR3 length: 13 amino acids. Germline CDR1 reads SEHNR; CDR2 reads FQNEAQ (reference sequence). V trimming: 7 bases; J trimming: 3 bases; junction bases outside the gene matches: 4. CDR3: CASTEQGDTEAFF. CDR3 coding DNA: TGTGCCAGCACCGAACAGGGGGACACTGAAGCTTTCTTT.

This chain joins TRBV30 and TRBJ2-1; TRBD2 might be the D (5 bases). The ends were cut back, 0 bases at V and 7 bases at J, with 13 bases in the middle. Germline V CDR1 and CDR2: GTSNPN, SVGIG (reference sequence). The length of the CDR3 is 14 residues. The CDR3 sequence is CAWSVGGRGNEQFF. The DNA of the CDR3 is TGTGCCTGGAGTGTAGGTGGGCGAGGGAATGAGCAGTTCTTC.

Many counts were recorded for this clone. The identical CDR3 is also encoded by other nucleotide sequences in the sample. The rearrangement uses TRBV9 and TRBJ2-7; 15 bases are shared with TRBD2. The CDR3 has 16 residues. CDR1 is SGDLS, CDR2 YYNGEE, per germline. With 4 bases clipped from V and 4 bases from J, the junction kept 6 bases outside the gene matches. The chain's CDR3 is CASSPGLAGGWYEQYF. The DNA for the CDR3 is TGTGCCAGCAGCCCGGGACTAGCGGGAGGTTGGTACGAGCAGTACTTC.

The V gene is TRBV11-3, the J gene TRBJ1-5; D remains ambiguous. V lost 4 bases and J 3 bases, leaving 19 bases between the germline ends. CDR1 SGHNT and CDR2 YENEEA come from the germline V gene. CDR3 length equals 17 residues. CDR3 in amino acids: CASSYRIPARPNQPQHF. DNA for the CDR3: TGTGCCAGCAGCTATCGAATACCGGCTCGTCCCAATCAGCCCCAGCATTTT.

This clone was detected a few times. The chain joins TRBV27 to TRBJ2-5; the D gene is possibly TRBD1 (6 bases). Germline V gene sequence: CDR1 MNHEY, CDR2 SMNVEV (reference sequence). This CDR3 spans 16 amino acids. V was trimmed by 6 bases and J by 2 bases, leaving 19 bases between them. As DNA, the CDR3 is TGTGCCAGCAGCCCTATCCCCGGGACAAAACAAGAGACCCAGTACTTC. Encoded protein: CASSPIPGTKQETQYF.

The chain has TRBV19 and TRBJ1-3; TRBD1 agrees at 7 bases. The CDR3 has 13 amino acids. J lost 5 bases, V lost 6 bases, and 4 bases had no gene match. From germline, CDR1 is LNHDA and CDR2 SQIVND (reference sequence). The CDR3 sequence is CASSRDSRNTIYF. The CDR3 DNA sequence: TGTGCCAGTAGCCGGGACAGCCGAAACACCATATATTTT.

The rearrangement uses TRBV2 and TRBJ2-1; no reliable D call. In germline, CDR1 is SNHLY, CDR2 FYNNEI. Trimming shortened V by 0 bases and J by 9 bases, and 6 bases separated the two germline ends. The CDR3 loop spans 12 amino acids. CDR3 in amino acids: CASSEARLEQFF. CDR3 in DNA: TGTGCCAGCAGTGAAGCGCGTCTTGAGCAGTTCTTC.

This clone was recorded a few times. The chain couples TRBV5-6 to TRBJ2-7; possible D gene TRBD2, 6 bases. In germline, CDR1 is SGHDT, CDR2 YYEEEE. This CDR3 has 11 amino acids. Trimming took off 4 bases at V and 11 bases at J, with 13 bases between the two ends. The CDR3 bases are TGTGCCAGCAGCCTAGGACTATCGGAGTACTTC. It is translated as CASSLGLSEYF.

The chain combines TRBV18 with TRBJ2-7, with D hard to call. The CDR3 spans 12 residues. CDR1 and CDR2 (germline): KGHSH, LQKENI. Trimming pared 5 bases from V and 2 bases from J, leaving 7 bases between. The CDR3 region has the DNA TGTGCCAGCTCATCCCCAACCTACGAGCAGTACTTC. Protein sequence: CASSSPTYEQYF.